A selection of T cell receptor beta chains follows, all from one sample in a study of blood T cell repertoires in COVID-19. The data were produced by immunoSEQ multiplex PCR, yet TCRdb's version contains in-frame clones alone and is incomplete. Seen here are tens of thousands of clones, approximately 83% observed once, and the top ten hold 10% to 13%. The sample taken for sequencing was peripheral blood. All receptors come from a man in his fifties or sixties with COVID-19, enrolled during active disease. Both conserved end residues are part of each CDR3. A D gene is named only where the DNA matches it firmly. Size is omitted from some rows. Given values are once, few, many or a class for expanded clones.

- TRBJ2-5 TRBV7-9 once CASSLAGSQETQYF TGTGCCAGCAGCTTAGCCGGGTCCCAAGAGACCCAGTACTTC
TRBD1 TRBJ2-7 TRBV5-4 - CASRRFDRDYEQYF TGTGCCAGCAGACGATTCGACAGGGACTACGAGCAGTACTTC
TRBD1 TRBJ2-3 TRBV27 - CAIGQATDTQYF TGTGCCATTGGACAGGCCACAGATACGCAGTATTTT
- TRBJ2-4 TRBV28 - CASSPHQDKENIQYF TGTGCCAGCAGCCCCCACCAGGACAAGGAAAACATTCAGTACTTC
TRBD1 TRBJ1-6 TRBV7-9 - CASSFLGQGASPLHF TGTGCCAGCAGCTTCCTAGGCCAGGGGGCTTCACCCCTCCACTTT
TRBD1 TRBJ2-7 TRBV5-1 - CASSSGTANYEQYF TGCGCCAGCAGTTCAGGGACAGCCAACTACGAGCAGTACTTC
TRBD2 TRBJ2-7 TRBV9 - CASSVGLAGGTYEQYF TGTGCCAGCAGCGTAGGACTAGCGGGAGGAACCTACGAGCAGTACTTC
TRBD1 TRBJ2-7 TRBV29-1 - CSVERGQGSSEQYF TGCAGCGTTGAACGGGGACAGGGATCCTCCGAGCAGTACTTC
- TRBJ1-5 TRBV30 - CAWSVLDAPNQPQHF TGTGCCTGGAGTGTTCTAGATGCCCCCAATCAGCCCCAGCATTTT
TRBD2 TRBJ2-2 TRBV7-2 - CASSLYLAGGELFF TGTGCCAGCAGCTTATATCTAGCGGGCGGGGAGCTGTTTTTT
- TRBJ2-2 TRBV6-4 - CASSRTNTGELFF TGTGCCAGCAGCAGGACGAACACCGGGGAGCTGTTTTTT
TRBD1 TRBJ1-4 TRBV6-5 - CASTKGQYNEKLFF TGTGCCAGCACCAAGGGACAGTATAATGAAAAACTGTTTTTT
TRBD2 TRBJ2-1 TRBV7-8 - CASSFLAGRVNNEQFF TGTGCCAGCAGCTTCTTAGCGGGAAGGGTAAACAATGAGCAGTTCTTC
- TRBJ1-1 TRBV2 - CASSGPGGGEAFF TGTGCCAGCAGTGGGCCGGGTGGTGGTGAAGCTTTCTTT
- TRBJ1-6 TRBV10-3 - CAISPGRENSPLHF TGTGCCATCAGTCCCGGCAGGGAAAATTCACCCCTCCACTTT